The T cell receptor (beta chain) described here comes from a study of T cells in localized non-small cell lung cancer. Worth noting for this clone: What it binds is unknown.

Profiled with immunoSEQ multiplex PCR; TCRdb holds only in-frame clones, not every one. The table lists tens of thousands of clones, around 93% of them singletons. Points from the study as a whole: The study found T cell clonality highest in uninvolved adjacent lung, above tumor. A median of around 60 of the top 100 tumor clones appeared in adjacent lung, which was paired and uninvolved. Longer overall survival associated with higher blood T cell density; shorter survival with higher adjacent-lung clonality. The study sequenced only one region of the tumor. As a result, intratumor heterogeneity could not be excluded and remains possible.

This TCR was recovered from a female donor of 60 years or more with stage I lung adenocarcinoma. The sequencing used peripheral blood, collected before any cancer treatment.

The CDR3 sequence: CASSQARGANTGELFF. The DNA for the CDR3 is TGTGCCAGCAGCCAAGCTCGGGGGGCCAACACCGGGGAGCTGTTTTTT. The J gene is TRBJ2-2, the V gene TRBV4-2, with D perhaps TRBD2 (7 bases). CDR1 and CDR2 from the germline V gene are LGHNA and YNFKEQ. Trimming took 1 base from V and 2 from J, leaving 11 bases between them. The CDR3 is 16 residues long.